This T cell receptor (beta chain) was profiled in a study of early T cells in non-severe SARS-CoV-2 infection. This clonotype has just a few counts. Unique molecular identifiers were added to individual cDNA molecules. TCRdb redid the calling of the 5' RACE reads with MiXCR, one entry per CDR3 protein. The repertoire has 45,000 or so distinct CDR3 sequences, under 7.5% of them found once; the top ten carry 8% to 9.5%. Sequences were obtained from whole blood. This clonotype was sampled from an adult who was a healthcare worker with PCR-confirmed SARS-CoV-2 infection or an uninfected control (not recorded which).

CDR3 loop: CASSKANEQFF. The DNA of the CDR3 is TGTGCCAGCAGTAAGGCCAATGAGCAGTTCTTC. The chain is built from TRBV2 and TRBJ2-1; D is ambiguous. Trimming removed 5 bases from V and 6 bases from J, with 5 bases in between. This CDR3 region has 11 residues. Germline V CDR1 and CDR2: SNHLY, FYNNEI.